What follows are 30 T cell receptor beta chains derived from one specimen sequenced in a study of graft-versus-host responses after intestinal transplantation. TCRdb's table, derived via immunoSEQ multiplex PCR, lists solely in-frame clones and lacks some. Of about 15,000 clones listed, approximately 70% are singletons. From the graft tissue, intraepithelial and lamina propria lymphocytes were released through processing. The sequencing used ileum tissue, collected around 99 weeks after intestinal transplantation. All receptors come from a human patient who received an intestinal transplant, so some T cells may come from the graft donor.

J is TRBJ1-5 and V is TRBV7-2; no clear D. There are 15 residues in the CDR3. Trimming left V 2 bases short and J 3 bases short, with 11 bases between. Germline CDR1 reads SGHTA; CDR2 reads FQGNSA. The CDR3 loop reads CASSLYGLNNQPQHF. The CDR3 bases are TGTGCCAGCAGCTTATACGGATTGAACAATCAGCCCCAGCATTTT.

The V call is TRBV11-2, the J call TRBJ2-1; D might be TRBD1 (6 bases). This CDR3 has 14 residues. Looked up from germline, CDR1 is SGHAT and CDR2 is FQNNGV. Trimming took off 5 bases at V and 5 bases at J, with 13 bases between the two ends. The CDR3 reads CASSTGTLHNEQFF. The CDR3 nucleotides read TGTGCCAGCAGCACCGGGACACTACACAATGAGCAGTTCTTC.

CDR3 loop: CASSPHRVAEAFF. CDR3 DNA sequence: TGTGCCAGCAGCCCTCACAGGGTTGCTGAAGCTTTCTTT. This chain uses TRBV16 with TRBJ1-1; the D gene is possibly TRBD1 (6 bases). The germline gives CDR1 KGHSY, CDR2 FQNENV. This CDR3 is 13 amino acids long. Trimming shortened V by 4 bases and J by 6 bases, and 12 bases separated the two germline ends.

The chain carries TRBV27 and TRBJ2-1; weak D call: TRBD2 (6 bases). The CDR3 totals 15 residues. Germline V CDR1 and CDR2: MNHEY, SMNVEV (reference sequence). The V end was cut by 3 bases, the J end by 6 bases, with 15 bases between. DNA for the CDR3: TGTGCCAGCAGTTTGTCGGGAGCCGGGGCCAATGAGCAGTTCTTC. It encodes CASSLSGAGANEQFF.

The chain recombines TRBV9 with TRBJ1-1; 8 bases align to TRBD1. V shed 4 bases and J 3 bases; nucleotides not matched to a gene: 8. This CDR3 comprises 15 residues. Germline V gene lookup returns CDR1 SGDLS and CDR2 YYNGEE. CDR3 loop: CASSPRTGLDTEAFF. The CDR3 DNA reads TGTGCCAGCAGCCCCCGGACAGGGCTGGACACTGAAGCTTTCTTT.

The chain recombines TRBV11-3 with TRBJ1-1; D unclear. Trimming removed 5 bases from V and 5 bases from J, with 21 bases in between. CDR1 is SGHNT and CDR2 is YENEEA in the germline V gene. The CDR3 is made up of 16 amino acids. CDR3 DNA sequence: TGTGCCAGCAGCCGAGGAGGTTTTTGGAATAGGACTGAAGCTTTCTTT. It is translated as CASSRGGFWNRTEAFF.

V and J are TRBV7-9 and TRBJ2-4; no clear D. V was shortened by 0 bases and J by 0 bases, with 3 bases between the two germline ends. The CDR3 consists of 14 residues. CDR1 is SEHNR, CDR2 FQNEAQ, per germline (reference sequence). The CDR3 reads CASSLAGAKNIQYF. CDR3 nucleotides: TGTGCCAGCAGCTTAGCGGGAGCCAAAAACATTCAGTACTTC.

The rearrangement uses TRBV6-5 and TRBJ1-5; no reliable D call. There are 12 residues in the CDR3. The germline V and J ends were trimmed by 0 bases and 8 bases, with 5 bases remaining between them. Looked up from germline, CDR1 is MNHEY and CDR2 is SVGAGI. CDR3: CASSYSVEPQHF. The CDR3 DNA follows: TGTGCCAGCAGTTACTCCGTTGAGCCCCAGCATTTT.

In nucleotides, the CDR3 is TGTGCCAGCAGCCCAGAGGGAGCTAGCGGGGCGCCCTACGAGCAGTACTTC. Translation gives CASSPEGASGAPYEQYF. This chain connects TRBV7-2 to TRBJ2-7, with 9 bases matching TRBD2. Germline V gene data show CDR1 as SGHTA and CDR2 as FQGNSA. This CDR3 region has 17 residues. The V segment lost 5 bases and the J segment 2 bases; nucleotides outside the gene matches: 13. Looking up the rest from reference TRBV7-2 and TRBJ2-7 gives the full variable domain: GAGVSQSPSNKVTEKGKDVELRCDPISGHTALYWYRQSLGQGLEFLIYFQGNSAPDKSGLPSDRFSAERTGGSVSTLTIQRTQQEDSAVYLCASSPEGASGAPYEQYFGPGTRLTVT.

The chain links TRBV2 to TRBJ1-2, with 11 bases lining up with TRBD1. Unmatched junction bases numbered 4, after V lost 7 bases and J lost 3 bases. This CDR3 comprises 14 residues. Germline V gene lookup returns CDR1 SNHLY and CDR2 FYNNEI. The CDR3 sequence is CASIGQGAYYGYTF. CDR3 sequence (DNA): TGTGCCAGCATTGGACAGGGGGCTTACTATGGCTACACCTTC.

The chain is built from TRBV7-9 and TRBJ2-2; D gene uncertain. The CDR3 sequence is 15 residues long. Deletions cut 3 bases from V and 0 bases from J, with 8 bases between. Germline CDR1 reads SEHNR; CDR2 reads FQNEAQ (reference sequence). The CDR3 region has the DNA TGTGCCAGCAGCTTGTGGGTCGCGAACACCGGGGAGCTGTTTTTT. Translating gives CASSLWVANTGELFF.

V is TRBV18 and J is TRBJ1-5; 9 bases fit TRBD1. Unmatched junction bases numbered 4, after V lost 2 bases and J lost 5 bases. The CDR3 is made up of 15 amino acids. Per germline, CDR1 KGHSH and CDR2 LQKENI. The CDR3 region is CASSPGQGTHQPQHF. As DNA, the CDR3 is TGTGCCAGCTCACCAGGACAGGGGACCCATCAGCCCCAGCATTTT.

V gene TRBV4-3 combines with J gene TRBJ2-2, with TRBD2 matching over 9 bases. This CDR3 is 20 amino acids long. Trimming removed 0 bases from V and 6 bases from J; junction bases left unmatched: 17. Germline-derived CDR1 and CDR2 are LGHNA and YSLEER. The CDR3 sequence: CASSQDFIFGGGVFPGELFF. The CDR3 nucleotides read TGCGCCAGCAGCCAAGATTTCATCTTCGGCGGGGGGGTATTTCCCGGGGAGCTGTTTTTT.

The chain couples TRBV4-1 to TRBJ2-1, with 10 bases lining up with TRBD2. In germline, CDR1 is MGHRA, CDR2 YSYEKL. The CDR3 has 18 residues. Germline trimming cut 0 bases from V and 1 base from J; bases unmatched to any gene: 6. The CDR3 is CASSQDRSSGRSYNEQFF. CDR3 nucleotide sequence: TGCGCCAGCAGCCAAGATCGCTCTAGCGGGAGATCCTACAATGAGCAGTTCTTC.

V is TRBV19 and J is TRBJ2-7; D may be TRBD1 (6 bases). The germline CDR1 and CDR2 sequences are LNHDA and SQIVND (reference sequence). This CDR3 is built from 16 residues. V lost 4 bases and J lost 0, with 16 bases in between. In DNA, the CDR3 is TGTGCCAGTAGTACAATAACAGGGTACAACTCCTACGAGCAGTACTTC. It translates to CASSTITGYNSYEQYF.

This clone was detected only a few times. The rearrangement links TRBV14 to TRBJ2-3; the D is unclear. Between the trimmed V and J ends, which lost 4 bases and 8 bases, there was a span of 16 bases. The CDR3 runs 14 residues. Germline CDR1 is SGHDN and CDR2 is FVKESK. In DNA, the CDR3 is TGTGCCAGCAGCCCGAACCTAGGCAGTAGTACGCAGTATTTT. This encodes CASSPNLGSSTQYF.

This clone counts as medium-sized (0.01 to 0.1%). The chain recombines TRBV28 with TRBJ1-5, with D perhaps TRBD1 (5 bases). The CDR3 is made up of 15 amino acids. V gave up 6 bases and J gave up 7 bases, with 19 bases separating them. Germline lookup yields CDR1 MDHEN and CDR2 SYDVKM. This chain's CDR3 is CASSPPRGDKQPQHF. The CDR3 DNA follows: TGTGCCAGCAGCCCTCCGCGAGGGGATAAACAGCCCCAGCATTTT.

In its sample, this clone was seen a few times. The V gene is TRBV4-1, the J gene TRBJ1-2; D remains ambiguous. Per germline, CDR1 MGHRA and CDR2 YSYEKL. The CDR3 spans 14 residues. Trimming took off 0 bases at V and 3 bases at J, with 8 bases between the two ends. CDR3: CASSQDVSDYGYTF. CDR3 coding DNA: TGCGCCAGCAGCCAAGATGTTAGTGACTATGGCTACACCTTC.

The chain has TRBV4-3 and TRBJ2-1, with D perhaps assigned TRBD1 or TRBD2 (6 bases each). Deletions cut 3 bases from V and 0 bases from J, with 15 bases between. The germline V gene encodes CDR1 LGHNA and CDR2 YSLEER. This CDR3 is 17 amino acids long. The CDR3 region is CASSHRGLPSSYNEQFF. In nucleotides, the CDR3 is TGCGCCAGCAGCCACAGGGGACTCCCGAGCTCCTACAATGAGCAGTTCTTC.

V usage is TRBV4-3 and J usage is TRBJ2-3; 8 bases are shared with TRBD2. The V segment lost 1 base and the J segment 0 bases; nucleotides outside the gene matches: 6. Per germline, CDR1 LGHNA and CDR2 YSLEER. The CDR3 extends over 17 amino acids. As DNA, the CDR3 is TGCGCCAGCAGCCAAGTATCCGGGGGGGTTAGCACAGATACGCAGTATTTT. Translated, it gives CASSQVSGGVSTDTQYF.

The V call is TRBV15, the J call TRBJ1-1; the D gene is possibly TRBD1 (6 bases). The CDR3 is 13 residues long. The germline gives CDR1 LNHNV, CDR2 YYDKDF (reference sequence). V lost 6 bases and J lost 4, with 12 bases in between. Here the CDR3 reads CATRSSGATEAFF. CDR3 nucleotide sequence: TGTGCCACCAGGTCGTCGGGGGCCACTGAAGCTTTCTTT.

This clone has more than one count but fewer than ten. V and J are TRBV11-2 and TRBJ2-3, with D perhaps matching TRBD2 (5 bases). Trimming left V 7 bases short and J 8 bases short, with 10 bases between. Per the germline V gene, CDR1 is SGHAT and CDR2 is FQNNGV. The CDR3 is 11 residues long. CDR3 DNA sequence: TGTGCCAGCACGGCCGGAGGTACGCAGTATTTT. Its protein is CASTAGGTQYF.

A few counts support this clone. V and J are TRBV27 and TRBJ2-7; tentative D call: TRBD2 (6 bases). From germline, CDR1 is MNHEY and CDR2 SMNVEV (reference sequence). CDR3 length: 15 residues. V lost 7 bases to trimming and J lost 6 bases, with 22 bases between them. In nucleotides, the CDR3 is TGTGCCAGCAACCTAGACCTGGGGGGAAGGGGCGAGCAGTACTTC. It specifies CASNLDLGGRGEQYF.

Only one count was recorded for this clone. This chain joins TRBV6-6 and TRBJ2-7; D ambiguous. The germline gives CDR1 MNHNY, CDR2 SVGAGI (reference sequence). The CDR3 totals 15 residues. V gave up 0 bases and J gave up 3 bases, with 12 bases separating them. CDR3 nucleotides: TGTGCCAGCAGTTACTCGATAGTTCCCCTCTACGAGCAGTACTTC. It specifies CASSYSIVPLYEQYF.

This clone has more than one count but fewer than ten. The chain's CDR3 is CASSLESRAEAFF. DNA for the CDR3: TGTGCCAGCAGCTTGGAATCCAGGGCGGAAGCTTTCTTT. The chain links TRBV5-4 to TRBJ1-1; TRBD1 is a possible D gene (5 bases). The CDR3 is 13 amino acids. V was trimmed by 0 bases and J by 8 bases, leaving 11 bases between them. Germline V gene data show CDR1 as SGHNT and CDR2 as YYREEE (reference sequence).

Note on this clone: The missing conserved phenylalanine or tryptophan at the end of this CDR3 makes a read error likely. It is unclear where the CDR3 begins or ends on the DNA, so no DNA is shown, and the CDR3 is as TCRdb lists it. The V and J genes are TRBV2 and TRBJ2-7. The germline CDR1 and CDR2 sequences are SNHLY and FYNNEI. Both ends counted, the CDR3 spans 8 residues. CDR3 sequence: CASSERFS.

The genes are TRBV7-2 and TRBJ2-1; unclear D gene. CDR1 and CDR2 (germline): SGHTA, FQGNSA. The CDR3 loop spans 15 amino acids. Trimming shortened V by 3 bases and J by 3 bases, and 12 bases separated the two germline ends. This CDR3 is CASSFETYYYNEQFF. In DNA, the CDR3 is TGTGCCAGCAGCTTCGAGACTTATTACTACAATGAGCAGTTCTTC. Based on the CDR3 plus reference TRBV7-2 and TRBJ2-1, the full variable domain is GAGVSQSPSNKVTEKGKDVELRCDPISGHTALYWYRQSLGQGLEFLIYFQGNSAPDKSGLPSDRFSAERTGGSVSTLTIQRTQQEDSAVYLCASSFETYYYNEQFFGPGTRLTVL.

This clone showed up just once. The chain carries TRBV6-6 and TRBJ1-5; 7 bases agree with TRBD1. Germline V gives CDR1 MNHNY, CDR2 SVGAGI (reference sequence). This CDR3 region has 15 residues. The J segment lost 4 bases and the V segment lost 2 bases, leaving 5 bases of the junction unmatched. This CDR3 is CASSYEGARNQPQHF. The DNA for the CDR3 is TGTGCCAGCAGTTACGAGGGGGCGCGGAATCAGCCCCAGCATTTT.

This clone has a single count. The chain couples TRBV11-2 to TRBJ1-1, with D unresolved. In germline, CDR1 is SGHAT, CDR2 FQNNGV. Trimming removed 4 bases from V and 1 base from J, with 4 bases in between. The CDR3 length is 12 residues. As DNA, the CDR3 is TGTGCCAGCAGCTCGCAGAACACTGAAGCTTTCTTT. Amino acids: CASSSQNTEAFF.

The V gene is TRBV10-3, the J gene TRBJ2-7, with TRBD1 as a possible D gene (5 bases). Germline V CDR1 and CDR2: ENHRY, SYGVKD. The CDR3 has 14 amino acids. V was cut by 2 bases and J by 5 bases, with 13 bases left in between. CDR3 sequence: CAISERGSMDEQYF. CDR3 DNA: TGTGCCATCAGTGAGAGGGGATCGATGGACGAGCAGTACTTC.